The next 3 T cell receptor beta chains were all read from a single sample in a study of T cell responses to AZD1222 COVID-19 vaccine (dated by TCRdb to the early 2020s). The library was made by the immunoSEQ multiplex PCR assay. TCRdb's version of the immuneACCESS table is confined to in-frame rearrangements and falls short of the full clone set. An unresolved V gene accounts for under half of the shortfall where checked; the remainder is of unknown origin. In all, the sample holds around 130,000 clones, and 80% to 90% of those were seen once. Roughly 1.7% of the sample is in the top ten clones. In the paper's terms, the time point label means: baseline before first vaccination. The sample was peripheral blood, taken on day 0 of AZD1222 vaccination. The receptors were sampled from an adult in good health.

The CDR3 protein is CASSAGDSVGAYEQYF. CDR3 sequence (DNA): TGTGCCAGCAGTGCGGGAGACTCAGTTGGGGCCTACGAGCAGTACTTC. The rearrangement links TRBV27 to TRBJ2-7; 7 nucleotides match TRBD2. The CDR3 length is 16 residues. J lost 2 bases, V lost 5 bases, and 12 bases had no gene match. Germline CDR1 MNHEY, CDR2 SMNVEV (reference sequence).

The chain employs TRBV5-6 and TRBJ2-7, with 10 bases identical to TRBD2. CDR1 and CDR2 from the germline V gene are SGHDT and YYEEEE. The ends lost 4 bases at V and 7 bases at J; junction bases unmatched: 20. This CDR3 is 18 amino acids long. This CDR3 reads CASSPYLAGARSPGEQYF. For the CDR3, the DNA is TGTGCCAGCAGCCCCTACCTAGCGGGAGCTAGAAGCCCGGGGGAGCAGTACTTC. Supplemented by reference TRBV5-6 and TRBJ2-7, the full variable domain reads DAGVTQSPTHLIKTRGQQVTLRCSPKSGHDTVSWYQQALGQGPQFIFQYYEEEERQRGNFPDRFSGHQFPNYSSELNVNALLLGDSALYLCASSPYLAGARSPGEQYFGPGTRLTVT.

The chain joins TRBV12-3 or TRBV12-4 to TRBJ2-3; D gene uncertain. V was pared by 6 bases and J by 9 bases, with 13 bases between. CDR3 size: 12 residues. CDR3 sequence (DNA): TGTGCCAGCAGCCAAACAGAAACGACGCAGTATTTT. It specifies CASSQTETTQYF.